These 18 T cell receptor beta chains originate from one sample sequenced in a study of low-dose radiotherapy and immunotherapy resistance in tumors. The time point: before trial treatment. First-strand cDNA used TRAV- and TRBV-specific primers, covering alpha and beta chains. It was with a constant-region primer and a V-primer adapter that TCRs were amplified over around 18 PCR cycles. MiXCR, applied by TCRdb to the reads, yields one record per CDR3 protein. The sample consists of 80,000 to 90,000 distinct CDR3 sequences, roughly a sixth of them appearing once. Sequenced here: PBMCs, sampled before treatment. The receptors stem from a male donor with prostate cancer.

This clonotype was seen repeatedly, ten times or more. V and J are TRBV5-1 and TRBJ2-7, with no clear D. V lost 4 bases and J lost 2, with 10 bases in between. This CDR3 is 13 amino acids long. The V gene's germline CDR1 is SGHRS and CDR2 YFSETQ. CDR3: CASSMRRTYEQYF. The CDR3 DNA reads TGCGCCAGCAGCATGAGACGGACCTACGAGCAGTACTTC.

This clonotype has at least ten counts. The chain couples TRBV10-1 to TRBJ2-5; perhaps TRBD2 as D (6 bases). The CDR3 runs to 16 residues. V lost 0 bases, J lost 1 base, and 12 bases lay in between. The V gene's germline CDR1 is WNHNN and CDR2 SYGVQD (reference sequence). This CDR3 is CASSESKLGGQETQYF. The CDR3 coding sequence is TGCGCCAGCAGTGAGTCGAAATTGGGAGGCCAAGAGACCCAGTACTTC.

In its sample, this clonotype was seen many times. Here the CDR3 DNA reads TGTGCCAGCTCAGTCCGGACAGGGATGATGGAGACCCAGTACTTC. It translates to CASSVRTGMMETQYF. V usage is TRBV18 and J usage is TRBJ2-5; 8 bases are a match to TRBD1. Germline CDR1 and CDR2: KGHSH and LQKENI. This CDR3 contains 15 residues. V dropped 5 bases and J dropped 5; count of bases not matched to a gene: 10.

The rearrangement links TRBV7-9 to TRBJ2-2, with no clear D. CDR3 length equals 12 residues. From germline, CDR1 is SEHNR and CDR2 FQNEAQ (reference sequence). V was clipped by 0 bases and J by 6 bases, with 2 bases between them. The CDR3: CASSLAAGELFF. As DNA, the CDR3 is TGTGCCAGCAGCTTAGCTGCCGGGGAGCTGTTTTTT.

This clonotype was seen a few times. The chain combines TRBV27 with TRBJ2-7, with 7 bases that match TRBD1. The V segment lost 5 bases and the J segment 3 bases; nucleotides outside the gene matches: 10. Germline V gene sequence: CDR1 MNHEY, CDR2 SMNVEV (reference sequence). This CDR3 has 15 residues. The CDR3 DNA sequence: TGTGCCAGCAGTCTACAGGGACAGACTATCTACGAGCAGTACTTC. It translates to CASSLQGQTIYEQYF.

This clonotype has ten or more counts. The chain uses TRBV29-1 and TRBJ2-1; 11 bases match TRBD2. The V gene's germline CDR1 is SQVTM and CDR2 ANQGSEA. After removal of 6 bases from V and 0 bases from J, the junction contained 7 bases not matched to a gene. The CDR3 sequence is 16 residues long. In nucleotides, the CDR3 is TGCAGCGTAACTAGCGGGGGTTCGAGCTCCTACAATGAGCAGTTCTTC. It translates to CSVTSGGSSSYNEQFF.

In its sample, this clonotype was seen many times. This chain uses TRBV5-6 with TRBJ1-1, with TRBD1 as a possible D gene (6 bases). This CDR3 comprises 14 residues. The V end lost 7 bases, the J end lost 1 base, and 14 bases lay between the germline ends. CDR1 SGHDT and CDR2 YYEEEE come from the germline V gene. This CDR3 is CASGKGQRNTEAFF. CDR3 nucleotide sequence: TGTGCCAGCGGAAAGGGACAACGGAACACTGAAGCTTTCTTT.

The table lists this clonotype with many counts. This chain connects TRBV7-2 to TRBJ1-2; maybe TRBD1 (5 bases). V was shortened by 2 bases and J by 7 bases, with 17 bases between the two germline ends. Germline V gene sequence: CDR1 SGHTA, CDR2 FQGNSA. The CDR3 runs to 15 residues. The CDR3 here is CASSLQSGREGGYTF. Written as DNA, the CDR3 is TGTGCCAGCAGCTTACAATCAGGGAGAGAAGGTGGCTACACCTTC.

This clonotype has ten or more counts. The DNA for the CDR3 is TGTGCCAGCAGCTTGGACCTCGGAACCACTAATTCACCCCTCCACTTT. It encodes CASSLDLGTTNSPLHF. The V gene is TRBV5-4, the J gene TRBJ1-6, with no clear D. CDR1 is SGHNT and CDR2 is YYREEE in the germline V gene (reference sequence). The CDR3 consists of 16 residues. Trimming cost V 0 bases and J 6 bases, with 13 bases left between them.

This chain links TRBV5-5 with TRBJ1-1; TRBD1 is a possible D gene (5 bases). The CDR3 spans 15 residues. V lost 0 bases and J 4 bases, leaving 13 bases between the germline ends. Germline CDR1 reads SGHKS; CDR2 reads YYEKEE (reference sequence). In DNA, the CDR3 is TGTGCCAGCAGCTTGGCCCTCGACAGACTCACTGAAGCTTTCTTT. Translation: CASSLALDRLTEAFF.

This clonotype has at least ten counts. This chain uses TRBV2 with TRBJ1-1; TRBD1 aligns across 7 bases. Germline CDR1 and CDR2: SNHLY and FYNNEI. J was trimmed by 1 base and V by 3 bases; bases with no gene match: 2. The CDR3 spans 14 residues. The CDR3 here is CASSDYRGNTEAFF. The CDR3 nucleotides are TGTGCCAGCAGTGACTACAGGGGGAACACTGAAGCTTTCTTT.

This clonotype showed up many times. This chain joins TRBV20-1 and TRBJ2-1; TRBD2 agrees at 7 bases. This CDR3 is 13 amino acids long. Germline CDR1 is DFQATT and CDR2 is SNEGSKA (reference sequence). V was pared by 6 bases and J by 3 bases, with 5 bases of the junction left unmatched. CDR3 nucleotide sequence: TGCAGTGCAGGGGAGGGCGACTACAATGAGCAGTTCTTC. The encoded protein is CSAGEGDYNEQFF.

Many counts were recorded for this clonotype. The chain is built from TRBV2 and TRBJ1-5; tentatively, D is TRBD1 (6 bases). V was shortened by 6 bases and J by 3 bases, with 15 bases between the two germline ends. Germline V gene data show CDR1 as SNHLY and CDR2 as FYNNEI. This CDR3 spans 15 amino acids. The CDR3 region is CASRLIRDTNQPQHF. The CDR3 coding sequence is TGTGCCAGCAGGTTAATCCGGGACACCAATCAGCCCCAGCATTTT.

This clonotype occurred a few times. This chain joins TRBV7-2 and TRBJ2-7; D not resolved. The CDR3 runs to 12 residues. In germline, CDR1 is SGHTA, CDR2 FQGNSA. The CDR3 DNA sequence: TGTCAGGACCCCGGGCGCGTCTACGAGCAGTACTTC. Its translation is CQDPGRVYEQYF.

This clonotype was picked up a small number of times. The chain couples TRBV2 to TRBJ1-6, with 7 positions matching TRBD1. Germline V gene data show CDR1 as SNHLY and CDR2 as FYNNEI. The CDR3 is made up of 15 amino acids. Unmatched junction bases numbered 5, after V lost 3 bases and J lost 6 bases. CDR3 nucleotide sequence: TGTGCCAGCAGTGATGGGGGACAGATTAATTCACCCCTCCACTTT. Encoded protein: CASSDGGQINSPLHF.

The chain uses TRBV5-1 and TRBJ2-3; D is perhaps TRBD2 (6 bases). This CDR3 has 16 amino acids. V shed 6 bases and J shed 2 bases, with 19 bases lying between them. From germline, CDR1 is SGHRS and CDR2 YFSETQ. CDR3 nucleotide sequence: TGCGCCAGCACCTCGGGGGTTAGCGGTCCCACAGATACGCAGTATTTT. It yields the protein CASTSGVSGPTDTQYF.

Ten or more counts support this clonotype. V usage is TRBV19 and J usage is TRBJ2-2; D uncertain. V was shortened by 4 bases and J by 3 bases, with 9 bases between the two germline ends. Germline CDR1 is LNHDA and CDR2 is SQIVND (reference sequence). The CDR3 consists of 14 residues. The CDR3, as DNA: TGTGCCAGTAGTAGAAGGGAATACACCGGGGAGCTGTTTTTT. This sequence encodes CASSRREYTGELFF.

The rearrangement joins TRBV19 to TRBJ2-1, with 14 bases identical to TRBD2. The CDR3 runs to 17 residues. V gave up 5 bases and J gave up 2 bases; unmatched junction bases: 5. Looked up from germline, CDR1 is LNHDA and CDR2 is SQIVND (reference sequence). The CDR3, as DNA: TGTGCCAGTAGTCCCCGGACTAGCGGGGGGCCCTACAATGAGCAGTTCTTC. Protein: CASSPRTSGGPYNEQFF.